A single sample is the source of the 30 T cell receptor beta chains below, sequenced in a study of blood T cell repertoires in COVID-19. Clones were read by immunoSEQ multiplex PCR, and TCRdb kept only the in-frame ones, dropping some. The sample consists of approximately 100,000 clones, 70% to 90% of them appearing once. Sequenced material: peripheral blood. Receptors originate from a human donor in a cohort sampled during active COVID-19.

V is TRBV19 and J is TRBJ2-5, with TRBD2 as a possible D gene (5 bases). CDR1 and CDR2 (germline): LNHDA, SQIVND (reference sequence). The V end was cut by 3 bases, the J end by 2 bases, with 13 bases between. The CDR3 loop spans 15 amino acids. The CDR3 DNA reads TGTGCCAGTAGTATGACTCTCGGCGGGCAAGAGACCCAGTACTTC. This sequence encodes CASSMTLGGQETQYF.

The chain uses TRBV28 and TRBJ1-2; tentative D call: TRBD1 (5 bases). Germline V gene lookup returns CDR1 MDHEN and CDR2 SYDVKM. With 1 base removed from V and 7 bases from J, the gap between germline ends came to 13 bases. This CDR3 has 14 amino acids. The CDR3 loop is CASSLLTVGPGYTF. CDR3 in DNA: TGTGCCAGCAGTTTATTGACAGTCGGTCCTGGCTACACCTTC.

Regarding this clone: Its ends do not fully match the called genes, so a read error is possible. This chain joins TRBV19 and TRBJ2-2; a weak D match, TRBD2 (6 bases). This CDR3 comprises 13 residues. The germline V gene has CDR1 LNHDA and CDR2 SQIVND (reference sequence). The CDR3: CASRRENAGELFF. The CDR3 bases are TGTGCCAGTAGACGGGAGAACGCCGGGGAGCTGTTTTTT. Complete variable domain (other parts from reference TRBV19 and TRBJ2-2): DGGITQSPKYLFRKEGQNVTLSCEQNLNHDAMYWYRQDPGQGLRLIYYSQIVNDFQKGDIAEGYSVSREKKESFPLTVTSAQKNPTAFYLCASRRENAGELFFGEGSRLTVL.

This clone was picked up a small number of times. The chain carries TRBV10-3 and TRBJ1-1, with 8 bases aligning to TRBD1. J lost 3 bases, V lost 5 bases, and 17 bases had no gene match. There are 18 residues in the CDR3. Germline loops: CDR1 ENHRY, CDR2 SYGVKD. As DNA, the CDR3 is TGTGCCATCAGTAAACCGTTCACAGGACAGGGTTTACACACTGAAGCTTTCTTT. Translated, it gives CAISKPFTGQGLHTEAFF.

The chain links TRBV18 to TRBJ1-5, with 7 bases aligning to TRBD1. V was pared by 3 bases and J by 3 bases, with 5 bases of the junction left unmatched. The CDR3 covers 15 residues. Germline CDR1 reads KGHSH; CDR2 reads LQKENI. CDR3 DNA: TGTGCCAGCTCACCCGACAGGGCCAACAATCAGCCCCAGCATTTT. This sequence encodes CASSPDRANNQPQHF.

The chain uses TRBV14 and TRBJ2-3, with a possible D match to TRBD2 (6 bases). Germline assignment: CDR1 SGHDN and CDR2 FVKESK. Trimming removed 3 bases from V and 4 bases from J, with 8 bases in between. This CDR3 spans 13 amino acids. The CDR3 protein is CASSQRGADTQYF. The CDR3 nucleotides are TGTGCCAGCAGCCAGCGGGGTGCAGATACGCAGTATTTT.

The chain joins TRBV19 to TRBJ2-1, with TRBD2 identical over 8 bases. The V gene's germline CDR1 is LNHDA and CDR2 SQIVND (reference sequence). V lost 4 bases and J lost 0; bases outside the gene matches: 8. There are 17 residues in the CDR3. CDR3 DNA: TGTGCCAGTAGTAGGGTAGCGGGGCTTCCCTCCTACAATGAGCAGTTCTTC. Residues: CASSRVAGLPSYNEQFF.

The table lists this clone with a few counts. The chain recombines TRBV7-9 with TRBJ1-5; TRBD1 aligns across 9 bases. The junction had 8 bases not matched to a gene; V was cut back by 5 bases and J by 3 bases. The CDR3 totals 16 residues. CDR1 is SEHNR and CDR2 is FQNEAQ in the germline V gene (reference sequence). The DNA of the CDR3 is TGTGCCAGCAGCGCGCACGGGACAGGGTACAATCAGCCCCAGCATTTT. It is translated as CASSAHGTGYNQPQHF.

The genes are TRBV4-2 and TRBJ1-5; TRBD1 is a possible D gene (5 bases). The CDR3 is 15 residues long. Germline assignment: CDR1 LGHNA and CDR2 YNFKEQ. V lost 0 bases and J 1 base, leaving 7 bases between the germline ends. Here the CDR3 reads CASSQEGGSNQPQHF. CDR3 DNA sequence: TGTGCCAGCAGCCAAGAGGGGGGGAGCAATCAGCCCCAGCATTTT.

J is TRBJ1-4 and V is TRBV30; 7 nucleotides agree with TRBD1. The CDR3 loop spans 12 amino acids. Looked up from germline, CDR1 is GTSNPN and CDR2 is SVGIG (reference sequence). The chain's CDR3 is CAWDRSGEKLFF. CDR3 bases: TGTGCTTGGGACAGATCCGGCGAAAAACTGTTTTTT. The complete variable domain, with remaining parts taken from reference TRBV30 and TRBJ1-4, reads SQTIHQWPATLVQPVGSPLSLECTVEGTSNPNLYWYRQAAGRGLQLLFYSVGIGQISSEVPQNLSASRPQDRQFILSSKKLLLSDSGFYLCAWDRSGEKLFFGSGTQLSVL.

This chain uses TRBV11-3 with TRBJ2-1; TRBD1 agrees at 7 bases. The V and J ends lost 1 base and 0 bases, in that order; junction bases with no gene match: 12. There are 19 residues in the CDR3. CDR1 SGHNT and CDR2 YENEEA come from the germline V gene. The CDR3 coding sequence is TGTGCCAGCAGCTTAGCGGGGACAGCTGGTCGAGACTCCTACAATGAGCAGTTCTTC. It is translated as CASSLAGTAGRDSYNEQFF.

The rearrangement joins TRBV7-9 to TRBJ2-3; the D is unclear. The CDR3 has 13 amino acids. Germline CDR1 is SEHNR and CDR2 is FQNEAQ (reference sequence). V gave up 7 bases and J gave up 0 bases, with 8 bases separating them. CDR3 nucleotides: TGTGCCAGCACCCCCGGGAGCACAGATACGCAGTATTTT. It yields the protein CASTPGSTDTQYF.

This chain connects TRBV6-5 to TRBJ1-1, with 8 bases aligning to TRBD1. This CDR3 has 15 amino acids. Germline loops: CDR1 MNHEY, CDR2 SVGAGI. With 6 bases clipped from V and 4 bases from J, the junction kept 10 bases outside the gene matches. The chain's CDR3 is CASRLRQGIFTEAFF. CDR3 nucleotides: TGTGCCAGCAGACTTCGACAGGGGATATTCACTGAAGCTTTCTTT.

V is TRBV3-1 (or the pseudogene TRBV3-2) and J is TRBJ2-5; no reliable D call. The length of the CDR3 is 13 residues. The V gene's germline CDR1 is LGHDT and CDR2 YNNKEL (reference sequence). The V and J ends lost 3 bases and 0 bases respectively, with 5 bases between them. This CDR3 reads CASSQQYQETQYF. Written as DNA, the CDR3 is TGTGCCAGCAGCCAGCAGTACCAAGAGACCCAGTACTTC.

The CDR3 reads CASSALTGEFTDTQYF. DNA of the CDR3: TGTGCCAGCAGCGCCCTGACAGGGGAGTTCACAGATACGCAGTATTTT. The chain joins TRBV7-8 to TRBJ2-3; the match to TRBD1 covers 8 bases. CDR3 length equals 16 residues. Germline CDR1 is SGHVS and CDR2 is FQNEAQ. The trim removed 5 bases at V and 2 bases at J, leaving 9 bases unmatched.

This clone was counted once. The rearrangement joins TRBV14 to TRBJ1-1; TRBD1 matches 10 bases. Trimming cost V 4 bases and J 2 bases; bases outside gene matches: 4. This CDR3 comprises 15 residues. Germline V gene sequence: CDR1 SGHDN, CDR2 FVKESK. This CDR3 is CASSPLTGGNTEAFF. For the CDR3, the DNA is TGTGCCAGCAGCCCCTTGACAGGGGGCAACACTGAAGCTTTCTTT.

The chain joins TRBV28 to TRBJ1-2; D perhaps matches TRBD1 (6 bases). Germline V gene data show CDR1 as MDHEN and CDR2 as SYDVKM. This CDR3 is built from 15 residues. Deletions cut 1 base from V and 1 base from J, with 10 bases between. The CDR3 loop reads CASSLLTGINYGYTF. CDR3 nucleotides: TGTGCCAGCAGTTTATTGACAGGTATTAACTATGGCTACACCTTC.

The rearrangement uses TRBV10-3 and TRBJ1-5; 8 nucleotides agree with TRBD1. The CDR3 is 14 amino acids. Germline CDR1 is ENHRY and CDR2 is SYGVKD. The trim removed 5 bases at V and 5 bases at J, leaving 5 bases unmatched. The CDR3 spells CAISSTGADQPQHF. CDR3 sequence (DNA): TGTGCCATCAGTTCGACAGGGGCAGATCAGCCCCAGCATTTT.

This clone was seen once. The genes are TRBV28 and TRBJ2-3, with TRBD2 matching 7 bases. CDR1 MDHEN and CDR2 SYDVKM come from the germline V gene. Trimming took 7 bases from V and 4 from J; bases not matched to a gene: 5. The CDR3 runs to 13 residues. The CDR3 region is CASKEGGSDTQYF. DNA for the CDR3: TGTGCCAGCAAAGAGGGAGGGTCAGATACGCAGTATTTT.

The gene calls are TRBV7-2 and TRBJ2-5; 9 bases are shared with TRBD2. Germline CDR1 SGHTA, CDR2 FQGNSA. The CDR3 runs 18 residues. The ends lost 3 bases at V and 0 bases at J; junction bases unmatched: 11. The CDR3 sequence is CASSLGRMAGGYQETQYF. In DNA form, the CDR3 reads TGTGCCAGCAGCTTGGGACGAATGGCGGGAGGGTACCAAGAGACCCAGTACTTC.

This chain uses TRBV6-5 with TRBJ1-2; D is possibly TRBD1 (5 bases). Per the germline V gene, CDR1 is MNHEY and CDR2 is SVGAGI. CDR3 size: 16 residues. Trimming left V 1 base short and J 7 bases short, with 19 bases between. CDR3 loop: CASSYLFGLTGGGYTF. Written as DNA, the CDR3 is TGTGCCAGCAGTTACTTATTTGGGCTAACCGGGGGTGGCTACACCTTC.

The CDR3 region has the DNA TGTGCCATCGCCCAGGGGCCCTACGAGCAGTACTTC. Protein product: CAIAQGPYEQYF. This chain connects TRBV10-3 to TRBJ2-7; TRBD1 is a possible D gene (6 bases). Trimming took off 8 bases at V and 2 bases at J, with 10 bases between the two ends. Germline V gives CDR1 ENHRY, CDR2 SYGVKD. The CDR3 is 12 residues long.

This clone was observed a few times. The chain carries TRBV23-1 and TRBJ2-3; TRBD2 matches 11 bases. TRBV23-1 qualifies as an ORF whose function is uncertain. V lost 0 bases to trimming and J lost 2 bases; unmatched junction nucleotides: 1. The CDR3 consists of 16 residues. CDR3 coding DNA: TGCGCCAGCAGTCAATCGACTAGCGGGAACACAGATACGCAGTATTTT. Amino acid sequence: CASSQSTSGNTDTQYF.

This clone was found a few times. The chain recombines TRBV7-9 with TRBJ1-2, with D uncertain. This CDR3 comprises 13 residues. V was cut by 1 base and J by 6 bases, with 9 bases left in between. Looked up from germline, CDR1 is SEHNR and CDR2 is FQNEAQ (reference sequence). CDR3 sequence reads: CASSLENSDGYTF. The CDR3 region has the DNA TGTGCCAGCAGCTTAGAAAACTCCGATGGCTACACCTTC. The full variable domain, completed using reference TRBV7-9 and TRBJ1-2, is DTGVSQNPRHKITKRGQNVTFRCDPISEHNRLYWYRQTLGQGPEFLTYFQNEAQLEKSRLLSDRFSAERPKGSFSTLEIQRTEQGDSAMYLCASSLENSDGYTFGSGTRLTVV.

This chain links TRBV7-9 with TRBJ1-2; D remains unclear. Per germline, CDR1 SEHNR and CDR2 FQNEAQ (reference sequence). V lost 3 bases to trimming and J lost 8 bases, with 10 bases between them. The CDR3 sequence is 12 residues long. CDR3 amino acids: CASSFSGVGYTF. The CDR3 DNA is TGTGCCAGCAGCTTTTCCGGGGTAGGCTACACCTTC.

The gene calls are TRBV19 and TRBJ1-2; 9 bases are shared with TRBD1. CDR1 is LNHDA and CDR2 is SQIVND in the germline V gene (reference sequence). The length of the CDR3 is 14 residues. V lost 3 bases, J lost 6 bases, and 5 bases stayed unmatched. The DNA for the CDR3 is TGTGCCAGTAGTATCGGACAGGGGTGGAATGGCTACACCTTC. The encoded protein is CASSIGQGWNGYTF.

The chain is built from TRBV2 and TRBJ2-5; 8 nucleotides align to TRBD2. V lost 2 bases and J lost 3; bases outside the gene matches: 2. The CDR3 length is 14 residues. Germline V gives CDR1 SNHLY, CDR2 FYNNEI. In nucleotides, the CDR3 is TGTGCCAGCAGTGAAATACTAGCGGAAGAGACCCAGTACTTC. This sequence encodes CASSEILAEETQYF.

This chain connects TRBV28 to TRBJ1-1, with D perhaps matching TRBD1 (6 bases). Per the germline V gene, CDR1 is MDHEN and CDR2 is SYDVKM. The length of the CDR3 is 11 residues. Trimming removed 5 bases at V and 11 bases at J, with 12 bases between. CDR3 region: CASSTGRGAFF. CDR3 DNA sequence: TGTGCCAGCAGTACCGGTAGGGGGGCTTTCTTT.

The chain links TRBV27 to TRBJ1-2; perhaps TRBD1 as D (6 bases). The CDR3 runs to 17 residues. Per the germline V gene, CDR1 is MNHEY and CDR2 is SMNVEV (reference sequence). Trimming cost V 8 bases and J 4 bases, with 26 bases left between them. Here the CDR3 reads CASRPIKKQGEGYGYTF. The CDR3 bases are TGTGCCAGCCGACCGATAAAAAAACAGGGAGAAGGCTATGGCTACACCTTC.

About this clone: A read error may produce the germline difference seen at one junction end. This sample also contains other DNA sequences that code for the same CDR3. This chain uses TRBV3-1 (or the pseudogene TRBV3-2) with TRBJ1-2; TRBD1 is a possible D gene (5 bases). Germline V gene data show CDR1 as LGHDT and CDR2 as YNNKEL (reference sequence). This CDR3 contains 14 residues. The CDR3: CASSQAGLGYGYTF. In DNA form, the CDR3 reads TGTGCCAGCAGCCAGGCAGGGTTGGGCTATGGCTACACCTTT.